What follows are 30 T cell receptor beta chains derived from one specimen sequenced in a study of shared clonotypes between healthy human individuals. Repertoires were generated with immunoSEQ multiplex PCR, while TCRdb's copy carries only in-frame clones and drops some. In the table there are 2 million to 3 million clones, more than 80% of which are singletons. The sample comprised naive CD4+ T cells sorted from blood. The subset: CD45RA+ positively selected. The receptors here all came from a man between 18 and 35 years old in good health.

J is TRBJ1-5 and V is TRBV5-6, with TRBD1 matching over 7 bases. This CDR3 has 14 amino acids. Germline V gene sequence: CDR1 SGHDT, CDR2 YYEEEE. J was trimmed by 6 bases and V by 4 bases; bases with no gene match: 7. The CDR3 nucleotides are TGTGCCAGCAGCCCACAGGGGCGCAGTCAGCCCCAGCATTTT. The encoded protein is CASSPQGRSQPQHF.

This chain links TRBV7-8 with TRBJ2-7; 8 bases map to TRBD1. The CDR3 covers 15 residues. Germline lookup yields CDR1 SGHVS and CDR2 FQNEAQ. V shed 1 base, J shed 1 base, and the junction held 3 bases outside the gene matches. Here the CDR3 reads CASSLVQGASYEQYF. The CDR3 DNA reads as TGTGCCAGCAGCTTAGTTCAGGGGGCGTCCTACGAGCAGTACTTC.

This clone was seen more than once but under ten times. The chain couples TRBV30 to TRBJ1-3; no clear D gene. The germline gives CDR1 GTSNPN, CDR2 SVGIG (reference sequence). The ends were cut back, 4 bases at V and 1 base at J, with 17 bases in the middle. This CDR3 is built from 16 residues. CDR3 nucleotide sequence: TGTGCCTGGAACCCTGCGAGGGTTTCGTCTGGAAACACCATATATTTT. It encodes CAWNPARVSSGNTIYF.

This chain uses TRBV9 with TRBJ2-7; 10 nucleotides match TRBD2. The CDR3 sequence is 16 residues long. Germline loops: CDR1 SGDLS, CDR2 YYNGEE. The ends lost 3 bases at V and 7 bases at J; junction bases unmatched: 13. CDR3 DNA: TGTGCCAGCAGCGCCCAACTAGGCAGCGGGAGGGTGGAGCAGTACTTC. It is translated as CASSAQLGSGRVEQYF.

The CDR3: CASSSMEVVPYEQYF. The CDR3, as DNA: TGTGCCAGCAGCTCTATGGAGGTCGTCCCCTACGAGCAGTACTTC. This chain joins TRBV7-9 and TRBJ2-7; possible D gene TRBD2, 5 bases. V was clipped by 4 bases and J by 2 bases, with 15 bases between them. In germline, CDR1 is SEHNR, CDR2 FQNEAQ (reference sequence). The CDR3 contains 15 residues.

The chain couples TRBV7-8 to TRBJ2-1; D gene unclear. CDR1 SGHVS and CDR2 FQNEAQ come from the germline V gene. The CDR3 spans 12 residues. V gave up 5 bases and J gave up 12 bases, with 14 bases separating them. The CDR3 here is CASSLSERGQFF. The CDR3 DNA reads as TGTGCCAGCAGCCTTTCAGAGCGTGGGCAGTTCTTC. The complete variable domain, with remaining parts taken from reference TRBV7-8 and TRBJ2-1, reads GAGVSQSPRYKVAKRGQDVALRCDPISGHVSLFWYQQALGQGPEFLTYFQNEAQLDKSGLPSDRFFAERPEGSVSTLKIQRTQQEDSAVYLCASSLSERGQFFGPGTRLTVL.

In DNA, the CDR3 is TGTGCCTGGAGTTCCCAATCCGACAGGGGCGGCTACACCTTC. This gives the protein CAWSSQSDRGGYTF. The chain has TRBV30 and TRBJ1-2; TRBD1 matches 8 bases. This CDR3 comprises 14 residues. Germline V gene lookup returns CDR1 GTSNPN and CDR2 SVGIG (reference sequence). The trim removed 2 bases at V and 8 bases at J, leaving 10 bases unmatched.

The chain combines TRBV19 with TRBJ2-7, with TRBD1 identical over 10 bases. J was trimmed by 5 bases and V by 4 bases; bases with no gene match: 5. This CDR3 contains 14 residues. CDR1 LNHDA and CDR2 SQIVND come from the germline V gene (reference sequence). Written as DNA, the CDR3 is TGTGCCAGTAGTACCGGGACAGGGGTCCACGAGCAGTACTTC. Residues: CASSTGTGVHEQYF.

CDR3 nucleotide sequence: TGCGCCAGCCACGGGGGAGTGTACAATGAGCAGTTCTTC. It codes for CASHGGVYNEQFF. V is TRBV10-2 and J is TRBJ2-1, with D tentatively TRBD2 (6 bases). The V gene's germline CDR1 is WSHSY and CDR2 SAAADI. With 8 bases removed from V and 4 bases from J, the gap between germline ends came to 12 bases. This CDR3 is 13 amino acids long.

The rearrangement links TRBV5-1 to TRBJ2-3, with 15 bases matching TRBD2. The CDR3 has 16 amino acids. Germline CDR1 and CDR2: SGHRS and YFSETQ. V lost 7 bases, J lost 7 bases, and 10 bases stayed unmatched. In DNA, the CDR3 is TGCGCCAGCGGGACTAGCGGGGGGTCCCCACACCATACGCAGTATTTT. Protein: CASGTSGGSPHHTQYF.

The chain is built from TRBV6-6 and TRBJ2-5; the match to TRBD1 covers 7 bases. The CDR3 is 14 residues long. The germline V gene encodes CDR1 MNHNY and CDR2 SVGAGI (reference sequence). V dropped 6 bases and J dropped 4; count of bases not matched to a gene: 8. The CDR3 loop is CASRGTGAAETQYF. For the CDR3, the DNA is TGTGCCAGCAGGGGTACAGGGGCCGCAGAGACCCAGTACTTC.

J is TRBJ2-6 and V is TRBV5-8; the D is unclear. The CDR3 totals 16 residues. Germline CDR1 and CDR2: SGHTS and YDEGEE. The V and J ends lost 4 bases and 0 bases respectively, with 11 bases between them. The CDR3 DNA reads as TGTGCCAGCAGCGGTTTTATAAGCTCTGGGGCCAACGTCCTGACTTTC. This translates into CASSGFISSGANVLTF.

The rearrangement uses TRBV7-9 and TRBJ1-4, with 7 nucleotides matching TRBD1. This CDR3 is 18 amino acids long. The J segment lost 8 bases and the V segment lost 3 bases, leaving 18 bases of the junction unmatched. The germline CDR1 and CDR2 sequences are SEHNR and FQNEAQ (reference sequence). CDR3 sequence (DNA): TGTGCCAGCAGCTTTAAGGGTTCTAAGGGGGCTCTGGAAGAAAAACTGTTTTTT. Protein: CASSFKGSKGALEEKLFF.

The rearrangement joins TRBV7-2 to TRBJ1-2; D not certain. Trimming shortened V by 6 bases and J by 13 bases, and 18 bases separated the two germline ends. The CDR3 is 12 residues long. CDR1 is SGHTA and CDR2 is FQGNSA in the germline V gene. CDR3 sequence: CASSRNGVTPTF. CDR3 DNA: TGTGCCAGCAGTCGTAATGGGGTGACTCCCACCTTC.

V and J are TRBV7-2 and TRBJ2-3; D possibly uses TRBD1 or TRBD2 (6 bases each). V lost 4 bases and J lost 3, with 17 bases in between. The germline V gene encodes CDR1 SGHTA and CDR2 FQGNSA. The CDR3 totals 16 residues. The CDR3 here is CASSSGGGYKTDTQYF. Here the CDR3 DNA reads TGTGCCAGCAGCTCTGGAGGGGGGTATAAGACAGATACGCAGTATTTT.

The chain is built from TRBV6-6 and TRBJ1-1; TRBD1 is a possible D gene (6 bases). CDR3 size: 13 residues. Deletions cut 7 bases from V and 4 bases from J, with 13 bases between. Germline loops: CDR1 MNHNY, CDR2 SVGAGI (reference sequence). The CDR3 nucleotides read TGTGCCAGCATTATACAGGGTACCACTGAAGCTTTCTTT. It yields the protein CASIIQGTTEAFF.

V is TRBV5-4 and J is TRBJ2-7, with a tentative D call TRBD2 (6 bases). Trimming took off 0 bases at V and 7 bases at J, with 20 bases between the two ends. There are 16 residues in the CDR3. CDR1 SGHNT and CDR2 YYREEE come from the germline V gene (reference sequence). Here the CDR3 reads CASSLEGSGTAREQYF. CDR3 in DNA: TGTGCCAGCAGCTTGGAAGGGTCCGGGACTGCAAGGGAGCAGTACTTC.

This clone appeared a single time. The V and J genes are TRBV7-8 and TRBJ2-7; D remains unclear. From germline, CDR1 is SGHVS and CDR2 FQNEAQ. V lost 2 bases to trimming and J lost 4 bases, with 9 bases between them. The CDR3 is made up of 13 amino acids. CDR3 sequence reads: CASSLSPRYEQYF. CDR3 coding DNA: TGTGCCAGCAGCTTATCCCCTAGGTACGAGCAGTACTTC.

The chain carries TRBV5-1 and TRBJ2-3, with D maybe TRBD2 (5 bases). The V end was cut by 1 base, the J end by 1 base, with 10 bases between. The CDR3 is 15 residues long. Germline assignment: CDR1 SGHRS and CDR2 YFSETQ. The CDR3, as DNA: TGCGCCAGCAGCTTGATGGAGGCTCGCACAGATACGCAGTATTTT. This sequence encodes CASSLMEARTDTQYF.

The genes are TRBV7-6 and TRBJ1-3; the D is unclear. The CDR3 has 17 residues. Germline V gene lookup returns CDR1 SGHVS and CDR2 FNYEAQ. Trimming took 2 bases from V and 2 from J, leaving 16 bases between them. The CDR3 spells CASSLMGITIPGNTIYF. The CDR3 region has the DNA TGTGCCAGCAGCTTAATGGGGATTACCATTCCTGGAAACACCATATATTTT.

The chain recombines TRBV6-1 with TRBJ1-6; TRBD1 agrees at 8 bases. The CDR3 extends over 14 amino acids. V lost 6 bases and J lost 9; bases outside the gene matches: 7. CDR1 is MNHNS and CDR2 is SASEGT in the germline V gene. CDR3 protein: CASSSGTGSSPLHF. The CDR3 DNA is TGTGCCAGCAGCTCCGGGACAGGAAGTTCACCCCTCCACTTT.

For this clone: Within the sample, other DNA sequences also encode this same CDR3. The V and J genes are TRBV29-1 and TRBJ2-5; D is uncertain. Trimming removed 1 base from V and 1 base from J, with 7 bases in between. CDR3 length: 13 amino acids. Germline CDR1 and CDR2: SQVTM and ANQGSEA. The CDR3 loop is CSVEGRLQETQYF. CDR3 DNA: TGCAGCGTTGAAGGCAGGCTCCAAGAGACCCAGTACTTC. The full variable domain, its missing parts supplied by reference TRBV29-1 and TRBJ2-5, is SAVISQKPSRDICQRGTSLTIQCQVDSQVTMMFWYRQQPGQSLTLIATANQGSEATYESGFVIDKFPISRPNLTFSTLTVSNMSPEDSSIYLCSVEGRLQETQYFGPGTRLLVL.

The chain has TRBV6-5 and TRBJ2-2, with D possibly TRBD2 on 6 matching bases. CDR1 and CDR2 (germline): MNHEY, SVGAGI. V was pared by 0 bases and J by 8 bases, with 16 bases between. There are 16 residues in the CDR3. The CDR3 sequence: CASSYSPGPAGGELFF. Written as DNA, the CDR3 is TGTGCCAGCAGTTACTCTCCGGGTCCTGCGGGAGGGGAGCTGTTTTTT.

The chain carries TRBV11-2 and TRBJ2-3, with D possibly matching TRBD2 (5 bases). This CDR3 is built from 15 residues. The germline CDR1 and CDR2 sequences are SGHAT and FQNNGV. The V gene lost 7 bases and the J gene lost 1 base, with 15 bases spanning the gap. The CDR3, as DNA: TGTGCCAGCACCAGTAGCGCCTTTCGCACAGATACGCAGTATTTT. It translates to CASTSSAFRTDTQYF.

This clone was counted a single time. This chain uses TRBV6-1 with TRBJ1-5; 7 positions agree with TRBD1. CDR3 length: 14 amino acids. V was clipped by 6 bases and J by 4 bases; unmatched bases: 6. Germline V CDR1 and CDR2: MNHNS, SASEGT. As DNA, the CDR3 is TGTGCCAGCAGGCTGGGACAGCTTAATCAGCCCCAGCATTTT. Amino acid sequence: CASRLGQLNQPQHF.

This clone has just a few counts. This sample also contains other DNA sequences that code for the same CDR3. The rearrangement uses TRBV5-1 and TRBJ2-5; 7 bases match TRBD2. Per germline, CDR1 SGHRS and CDR2 YFSETQ. With 0 bases clipped from V and 4 bases from J, the junction kept 0 bases outside the gene matches. The CDR3 contains 13 residues. The CDR3 loop is CASSLGLAETQYF. Here the CDR3 DNA reads TGCGCCAGCAGCTTGGGACTAGCAGAGACCCAGTACTTC.

The chain uses TRBV5-6 and TRBJ2-5; a possible D gene is TRBD1 (5 bases). Germline-derived CDR1 and CDR2 are SGHDT and YYEEEE. The CDR3 is 15 amino acids. V was cut by 0 bases and J by 5 bases, with 14 bases left in between. CDR3 residues: CASSLEGLIMETQYF. The CDR3 region has the DNA TGTGCCAGCAGCTTGGAGGGGTTAATTATGGAGACCCAGTACTTC.

Note on this clone: This sample also contains other DNA sequences that code for the same CDR3. The V call is TRBV28, the J call TRBJ1-5; 11 nucleotides align to TRBD1. Trimming cost V 6 bases and J 4 bases; bases outside gene matches: 5. This CDR3 has 15 residues. Germline lookup yields CDR1 MDHEN and CDR2 SYDVKM. CDR3 DNA: TGTGCCAGCAGCCCGGGGACAGGGGGAAATCAGCCCCAGCATTTT. Translating it yields CASSPGTGGNQPQHF.

This clone has only one observation. The chain uses TRBV30 and TRBJ1-5, with D possibly matching TRBD1 (5 bases). The CDR3 covers 15 residues. The V and J ends lost 7 bases and 0 bases respectively, with 16 bases between them. CDR1 is GTSNPN, CDR2 SVGIG, per germline (reference sequence). CDR3 loop: CASSRGGVSNQPQHF. CDR3 sequence (DNA): TGTGCCTCATCCCGGGGGGGAGTTAGCAATCAGCCCCAGCATTTT.

The CDR3 region has the DNA TGTGCTAGTGGTTTGGTACTTCGCGGCAGCAGAACCTATAATTCACCCCTCCACTTT. Translating gives CASGLVLRGSRTYNSPLHF. The rearrangement links TRBV12-5 to TRBJ1-6; D is ambiguous. The germline V gene encodes CDR1 LGHNT and CDR2 FRNRAP. The germline V and J ends were trimmed by 0 bases and 2 bases, with 17 bases remaining between them. The CDR3 contains 19 residues.